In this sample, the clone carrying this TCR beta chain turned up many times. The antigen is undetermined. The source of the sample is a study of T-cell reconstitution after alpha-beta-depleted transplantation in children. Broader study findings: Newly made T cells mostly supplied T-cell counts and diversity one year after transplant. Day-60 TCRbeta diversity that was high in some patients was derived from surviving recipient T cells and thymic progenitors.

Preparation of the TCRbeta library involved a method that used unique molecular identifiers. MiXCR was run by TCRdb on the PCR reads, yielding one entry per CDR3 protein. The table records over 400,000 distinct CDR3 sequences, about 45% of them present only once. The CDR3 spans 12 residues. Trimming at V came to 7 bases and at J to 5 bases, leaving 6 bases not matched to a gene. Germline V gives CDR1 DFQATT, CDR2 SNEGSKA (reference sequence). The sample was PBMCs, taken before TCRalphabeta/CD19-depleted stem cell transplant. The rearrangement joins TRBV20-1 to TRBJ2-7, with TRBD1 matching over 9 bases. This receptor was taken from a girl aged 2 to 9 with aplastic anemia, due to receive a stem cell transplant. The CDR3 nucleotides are TGCAGTGTCGCGACAGGGGGAAACGAGCAGTACTTC. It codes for CSVATGGNEQYF.